The source of this TCR beta chain is a study of control samples from healthy donors and cancer patients. This CDR3 region has 15 residues. Germline CDR1 is SNHLY and CDR2 is FYNNEI. The V gene lost 5 bases and the J gene lost 0 bases, with 10 bases spanning the gap. The assay was immunoSEQ multiplex PCR, and TCRdb's table has in-frame clones only and misses some. The sample includes about 100,000 clones, over 80% of them seen just once. Sequencing used blood. The V and J genes are TRBV2 and TRBJ2-2; D is unclear. This TCR was sampled from a man aged 25-40 years in good health. For the CDR3, the DNA is TGTGCCAGCAGTCCAGAATACACGAACACCGGGGAGCTGTTTTTT. It encodes CASSPEYTNTGELFF.